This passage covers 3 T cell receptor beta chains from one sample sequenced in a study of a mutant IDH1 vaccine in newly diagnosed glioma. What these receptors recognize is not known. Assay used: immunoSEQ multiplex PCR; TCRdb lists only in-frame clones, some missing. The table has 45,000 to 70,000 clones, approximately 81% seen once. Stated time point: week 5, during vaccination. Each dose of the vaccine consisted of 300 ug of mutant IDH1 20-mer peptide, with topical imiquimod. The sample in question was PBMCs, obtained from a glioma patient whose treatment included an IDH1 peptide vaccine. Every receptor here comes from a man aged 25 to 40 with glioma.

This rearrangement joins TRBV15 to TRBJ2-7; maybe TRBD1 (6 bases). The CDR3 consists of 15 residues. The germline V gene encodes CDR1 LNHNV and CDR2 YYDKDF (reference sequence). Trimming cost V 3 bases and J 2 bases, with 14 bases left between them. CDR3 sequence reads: CATSSDDRSTYEQYF. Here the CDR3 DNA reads TGTGCCACCAGCAGTGATGACAGGAGTACCTACGAGCAGTACTTC. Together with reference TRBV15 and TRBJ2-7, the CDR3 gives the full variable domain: DAMVIQNPRYQVTQFGKPVTLSCSQTLNHNVMYWYQQKSSQAPKLLFHYYDKDFNNEADTPDNFQSRRPNTSFCFLDIRSPGLGDTAMYLCATSSDDRSTYEQYFGPGTRLTVT.

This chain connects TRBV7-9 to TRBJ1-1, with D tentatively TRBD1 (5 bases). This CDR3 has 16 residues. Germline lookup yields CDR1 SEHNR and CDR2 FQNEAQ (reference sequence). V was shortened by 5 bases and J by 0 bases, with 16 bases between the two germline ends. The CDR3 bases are TGTGCCAGCAGCACCATGACCGGGACCTTGAACACTGAAGCTTTCTTT. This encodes CASSTMTGTLNTEAFF.

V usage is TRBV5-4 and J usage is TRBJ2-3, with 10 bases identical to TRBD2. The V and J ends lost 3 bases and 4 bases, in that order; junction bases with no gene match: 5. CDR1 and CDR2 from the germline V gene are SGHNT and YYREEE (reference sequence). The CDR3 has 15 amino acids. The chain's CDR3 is CASSWSGGAADTQYF. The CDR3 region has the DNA TGTGCCAGCAGCTGGAGCGGGGGGGCCGCAGATACGCAGTATTTT.